The clone carrying this T cell receptor (beta chain) was detected many times. Its antigen is still unknown. Read coverage stops 3 residues before the CDR3 terminus; the germline J gene supplies the remainder. Method: immunoSEQ multiplex PCR; TCRdb's copy keeps in-frame clones and lacks some. This sample shows around 9,200 clones and no singletons; around 4.5% rests with the ten largest. Germline V gene sequence: CDR1 SGHDT, CDR2 YYEEEE. This CDR3 comprises 15 residues. V gave up 0 bases and J gave up 2 bases; unmatched junction bases: 4. This sample was taken from a study of T cell clonality in common variable immunodeficiency. Findings and caveats of the study: Reportedly, TCR beta sequences from common variable immunodeficiency showed fewer deletions and N-nucleotide insertions.

The chain links TRBV5-6 to TRBJ2-7; 8 bases are a match to TRBD2. The source material was peripheral blood mononuclear cells. This TCR was recovered from a human donor with common variable immunodeficiency. The CDR3 is CASSLAGGFPYEQYF. The CDR3 bases that were read are TGTGCCAGCAGCTTGGCGGGGGGGTTCCCCTACGAG.